This TCR beta chain came from a study of response to subunit inactivated influenza vaccine. Broader study findings: The study's authors posited that every seasonal influenza vaccination enlists few new T cells.

TCRdb re-analysed the RT-PCR reads in MiXCR, keeping a single row per CDR3 protein. The table shows around 500,000 distinct CDR3 sequences, with about a tenth occurring only once. The germline V and J ends were trimmed by 0 bases and 2 bases, with 9 bases remaining between them. The CDR3 loop spans 16 amino acids. Germline values: CDR1 SGHRS, CDR2 YFSETQ. Comments on this clonotype: Its matching antigen is unknown.

The chain joins TRBV5-1 to TRBJ2-6; D not resolved. The receptor comes from a man aged 50 or older who received an inactivated influenza vaccine. This material consisted of PBMCs from blood, taken 45 days after vaccination. The CDR3, as DNA: TGCGCCAGCAGCTTGGGTGGGAAAACTGGGGCCAACGTCCTGACTTTC. As protein: CASSLGGKTGANVLTF.